This T cell receptor (beta chain) was obtained from a study of PD-L1 blockade in urothelial cancer. Study context: Individuals in the cohort had been given 0 to 3 earlier chemotherapy regimens.

Sample contribution per patient ranged from 1 to 8, covering pretreatment and on-treatment. Germline CDR1 is MNHEY and CDR2 is SVGAGI. V dropped 6 bases and J dropped 7; count of bases not matched to a gene: 8. There are 13 residues in the CDR3. This table comes from immunoSEQ multiplex PCR, and its TCRdb copy is limited to in-frame clones, with some not included. The data contain approximately 51,000 clones, approximately 86% of them singletons. The chain has TRBV6-5 and TRBJ1-2; 7 bases fit TRBD1. The TCR sequence derives from a man in his sixties with urothelial cancer. The sample here was PBMCs, taken around atezolizumab (anti-PD-L1) treatment. The DNA of the CDR3 is TGTGCCAGCAGCGACAGGGAATCGGGTGGCTACACCTTC. The encoded protein is CASSDRESGGYTF.